The 12 T cell receptor beta chains below all came from one sample that was sequenced in a study of blood T cell repertoires in COVID-19. Profiling relied on immunoSEQ multiplex PCR, and the TCRdb table lists in-frame clones only, not all of them. This table has 93,000 or so clones, over 75% appearing once. Input material: peripheral blood. The source of these receptors is a human donor in a cohort sampled during active COVID-19.

This clone was recorded only once. The chain is built from TRBV4-2 and TRBJ1-5; 7 bases line up with TRBD1. The CDR3 spans 15 residues. Germline CDR1 LGHNA, CDR2 YNFKEQ. Germline trimming cut 5 bases from V and 2 bases from J; bases unmatched to any gene: 6. For the CDR3, the DNA is TGTGCCAGCAGCATGGAGGGGGCGGGCAATCAGCCCCAGCATTTT. Translated: CASSMEGAGNQPQHF.

The rearrangement joins TRBV24-1 to TRBJ1-2, with 8 bases matching TRBD1. Germline V CDR1 and CDR2: KGHDR, SFDVKD. The CDR3 is 17 residues long. Losses at the gene ends were 4 bases for V and 6 bases for J; bases not matched to a gene: 15. The CDR3 sequence: CATSERDRPTRIDGYTF. CDR3 sequence (DNA): TGTGCCACCAGTGAACGGGACAGGCCCACGCGAATCGATGGCTACACCTTC.

This chain connects TRBV2 to TRBJ2-1; tentatively, D is TRBD2 (6 bases). There are 15 residues in the CDR3. V was pared by 7 bases and J by 6 bases, with 19 bases between. Germline CDR1 SNHLY, CDR2 FYNNEI. CDR3 in amino acids: CASTRSGDSINEQFF. CDR3 nucleotide sequence: TGTGCCAGCACCAGATCCGGGGACTCAATCAATGAGCAGTTCTTC.

The chain is built from TRBV5-1 and TRBJ2-3; weak D call: TRBD2 (5 bases). Germline V CDR1 and CDR2: SGHRS, YFSETQ. CDR3 length: 17 amino acids. Trimming cost V 4 bases and J 1 base, with 19 bases left between them. The CDR3 here is CASSLGAAPPGTDTQYF. The CDR3 region has the DNA TGCGCCAGCAGCCTCGGAGCGGCGCCCCCCGGCACAGATACGCAGTATTTT.

The CDR3, as DNA: TGTGCCAGTAGTATCACAGGAGGCACAGATACGCAGTATTTT. It encodes CASSITGGTDTQYF. The V and J genes are TRBV19 and TRBJ2-3, with D possibly being TRBD1 (5 bases). Trimming took off 3 bases at V and 1 base at J, with 8 bases between the two ends. This CDR3 is built from 14 residues. Germline V CDR1 and CDR2: LNHDA, SQIVND (reference sequence).

This clone was picked up a small number of times. This chain joins TRBV7-9 and TRBJ1-5, with a tentative D call TRBD1 (5 bases). There are 15 residues in the CDR3. From germline, CDR1 is SEHNR and CDR2 FQNEAQ (reference sequence). V dropped 4 bases and J dropped 6 bases, with 16 bases sitting between them. The CDR3 sequence is CASSSGGGVSQPQHF. Here the CDR3 DNA reads TGTGCCAGCAGCTCTGGTGGGGGGGTTAGTCAGCCCCAGCATTTT.

CDR3 amino acids: CASRPRLAAAVEQYF. CDR3 DNA sequence: TGTGCCAGCAGGCCAAGACTAGCGGCCGCTGTAGAGCAGTACTTC. This rearrangement joins TRBV6-5 to TRBJ2-7, with 9 bases aligning to TRBD2. The J segment lost 7 bases and the V segment lost 6 bases, leaving 13 bases of the junction unmatched. Germline V gene data show CDR1 as MNHEY and CDR2 as SVGAGI. CDR3 size: 15 residues.

The V call is TRBV29-1, the J call TRBJ2-7; the D gene is possibly TRBD2 (6 bases). V lost 7 bases and J lost 3, with 25 bases in between. The CDR3 loop spans 16 amino acids. Germline loops: CDR1 SQVTM, CDR2 ANQGSEA. The CDR3 spells CSASRPWGDANYEQYF. The CDR3 bases are TGCAGCGCCTCCCGTCCTTGGGGGGACGCAAACTACGAGCAGTACTTC.

This chain joins TRBV7-9 and TRBJ1-5; 7 bases fit TRBD1. Germline V gene lookup returns CDR1 SEHNR and CDR2 FQNEAQ (reference sequence). V trimming: 1 base; J trimming: 6 bases; junction bases outside the gene matches: 9. The CDR3 consists of 16 residues. CDR3 in amino acids: CASSLVTGEAGQPQHF. The CDR3 DNA reads as TGTGCCAGCAGCTTAGTTACAGGGGAGGCTGGTCAGCCCCAGCATTTT.

The chain links TRBV19 to TRBJ2-3; D is perhaps TRBD2 (7 bases). Trimming removed 1 base from V and 5 bases from J, with 16 bases in between. Germline CDR1 and CDR2: LNHDA and SQIVND (reference sequence). This CDR3 has 16 residues. The CDR3 loop is CASSIVATRGGDTQYF. In DNA, the CDR3 is TGTGCCAGTAGTATAGTAGCAACGAGGGGGGGAGATACGCAGTATTTT.

V usage is TRBV6-4 and J usage is TRBJ2-1; 10 bases are a match to TRBD2. J lost 3 bases, V lost 2 bases, and 7 bases had no gene match. Germline V gene data show CDR1 as MRHNA and CDR2 as SNTAGT. This CDR3 comprises 17 residues. The chain's CDR3 is CASSDTLLAGDYNEQFF. The CDR3 DNA follows: TGTGCCAGCAGTGACACTCTCCTAGCGGGGGACTACAATGAGCAGTTCTTC.

The genes are TRBV5-6 and TRBJ2-5, with a weak D call TRBD1 (5 bases). V was cut by 1 base and J by 5 bases, with 21 bases left in between. The CDR3 contains 17 residues. CDR1 and CDR2 from the germline V gene are SGHDT and YYEEEE. The CDR3 loop is CASSLFGLTTVKETQYF. CDR3 bases: TGTGCCAGCAGCTTGTTCGGGCTAACGACAGTGAAGGAGACCCAGTACTTC. The full variable domain, completed using reference TRBV5-6 and TRBJ2-5, is DAGVTQSPTHLIKTRGQQVTLRCSPKSGHDTVSWYQQALGQGPQFIFQYYEEEERQRGNFPDRFSGHQFPNYSSELNVNALLLGDSALYLCASSLFGLTTVKETQYFGPGTRLLVL.